These 3 T cell receptor beta chains came from one sample sequenced in a study of shared clonotypes between healthy human individuals. This table comes from immunoSEQ multiplex PCR, and its TCRdb copy is limited to in-frame clones, with some not included. The sample shows approximately 2,300,000 clones, 92% of them seen only once. Specimen: naive CD4+ T cells from PBMCs. Described subset: CD45RA+ positively selected. The source is a man between 18 and 29 years old in good health. Some clones in this sample may be carry-over from other donors' samples.

For this clone: Other nucleotide sequences from this sample produce the same CDR3. The chain carries TRBV5-1 and TRBJ1-1; D is ambiguous. Germline values: CDR1 SGHRS, CDR2 YFSETQ. V shed 0 bases and J shed 2 bases, with 8 bases lying between them. This CDR3 comprises 14 residues. In nucleotides, the CDR3 is TGCGCCAGCAGCTTGGAGTCAGGAAACACTGAAGCTTTCTTT. Residues: CASSLESGNTEAFF. The full variable domain, in which reference TRBV5-1 and TRBJ1-1 provide the parts outside the CDR3, is KAGVTQTPRYLIKTRGQQVTLSCSPISGHRSVSWYQQTPGQGLQFLFEYFSETQRNKGNFPGRFSGRQFSNSRSEMNVSTLELGDSALYLCASSLESGNTEAFFGQGTRLTVV.

The chain has TRBV6-5 and TRBJ1-4; the match to TRBD1 covers 9 bases. Germline assignment: CDR1 MNHEY and CDR2 SVGAGI. The CDR3 totals 15 residues. Trimming cost V 6 bases and J 7 bases; bases outside gene matches: 9. This chain's CDR3 is CASSRFDRGGEKLFF. CDR3 DNA: TGTGCCAGCAGCCGATTCGACAGGGGGGGTGAAAAACTGTTTTTT.

The chain is built from TRBV6-6 and TRBJ1-1, with TRBD1 as a possible D gene (6 bases). Germline V gives CDR1 MNHNY, CDR2 SVGAGI (reference sequence). V shed 5 bases and J shed 11 bases, with 21 bases lying between them. The CDR3 consists of 14 residues. The CDR3 is CASSPRGLQGNAFF. The CDR3 nucleotides are TGTGCCAGCAGTCCCCGCGGTCTTCAGGGGAATGCTTTCTTT.